This T cell receptor (beta chain) comes out of a study of blood T cell repertoires in COVID-19. The wider study: Whether acute or convalescent, the COVID-19 samples came from the United States, Italy and Spain. T cells, B-cell-depleted T cells, or PBMCs supplied cDNA or gDNA.

Original handling: Estimates of nucleated cell counts were drawn from the amplification of reference gene primers. Libraries were prepared by immunoSEQ multiplex PCR; TCRdb keeps only in-frame clonotypes and omits some of them. The D gene and trimming were derived from the DNA, and the V and J assignments and clone size from that table. The table has some 200,000 clones, about 91% seen once. Sequences were obtained from peripheral blood. The sequence was collected from a man younger than 30 with active or convalescent COVID-19.

The CDR3 DNA sequence: TGTGCCAGTAGTTTAACAGGCACAGATACGCAGTATTTT. Translation gives CASSLTGTDTQYF. The chain couples TRBV19 to TRBJ2-3, with D hard to call. CDR1 and CDR2 (germline): LNHDA, SQIVND (reference sequence). This CDR3 region has 13 residues. With 5 bases removed from V and 1 base from J, the gap between germline ends came to 7 bases.